The 23 T cell receptor beta chains listed next were all sequenced from one sample in a study of cytomegalovirus exposure and HLA in healthy donors. With 60 Vbeta and 13 Jbeta primers, the PCR was carried out. TCRdb's table, derived via immunoSEQ multiplex PCR, lists solely in-frame clones and lacks some. The data hold over 95,000 clones, with about 80% observed a single time. Sequenced material: PBMCs. All receptors derive from a human donor in good health.

J is TRBJ1-6 and V is TRBV5-1; D possibly corresponds to TRBD1 (5 bases). Trimming removed 2 bases at V and 12 bases at J, with 12 bases between. The CDR3 sequence is 13 residues long. CDR1 and CDR2 (germline): SGHRS, YFSETQ. Written as DNA, the CDR3 is TGCGCCAGCAGCTTTGGGGGGGAGGAACCCCTCCACTTT. It translates to CASSFGGEEPLHF.

J is TRBJ1-4 and V is TRBV5-4, with no clear D. The V gene lost 1 base and the J gene lost 8 bases, with 12 bases spanning the gap. The CDR3 extends over 14 amino acids. CDR1 and CDR2 (germline): SGHNT, YYREEE (reference sequence). In DNA form, the CDR3 reads TGTGCCAGCAGCTTGTCTACGCAGCGGGAAAAACTGTTTTTT. This gives the protein CASSLSTQREKLFF. The full variable domain, its missing parts supplied by reference TRBV5-4 and TRBJ1-4, is ETGVTQSPTHLIKTRGQQVTLRCSSQSGHNTVSWYQQALGQGPQFIFQYYREEENGRGNFPPRFSGLQFPNYSSELNVNALELDDSALYLCASSLSTQREKLFFGSGTQLSVL.

The chain couples TRBV28 to TRBJ2-7; TRBD2 matches 7 bases. In germline, CDR1 is MDHEN, CDR2 SYDVKM. This CDR3 has 12 residues. The V segment lost 8 bases and the J segment 3 bases; nucleotides outside the gene matches: 4. The CDR3 region has the DNA TGTGCCAGCGGGGGGGGTGTCTACGAGCAGTACTTC. This sequence encodes CASGGGVYEQYF.

The chain recombines TRBV6-5 with TRBJ2-7; 8 nucleotides align to TRBD2. The CDR3 loop spans 16 amino acids. The germline V gene encodes CDR1 MNHEY and CDR2 SVGAGI. The V and J ends lost 0 bases and 1 base, in that order; junction bases with no gene match: 5. The CDR3 DNA reads TGTGCCAGCAGTTACTCCGGGACTAGGTCGTCCTACGAGCAGTACTTC. As protein: CASSYSGTRSSYEQYF.

This clone was counted a few times. V usage is TRBV29-1 and J usage is TRBJ2-6; D may be TRBD1 (6 bases). Germline assignment: CDR1 SQVTM and CDR2 ANQGSEA. The CDR3 is 16 amino acids. The ends were cut back, 4 bases at V and 1 base at J, with 14 bases in the middle. The CDR3 reads CSVGGPTGSGANVLTF. The CDR3 DNA reads TGCAGCGTTGGGGGGCCTACGGGGTCTGGGGCCAACGTCCTGACTTTC.

V usage is TRBV28 and J usage is TRBJ2-3; 15 bases fit TRBD2. This CDR3 is 15 amino acids long. Germline V gene data show CDR1 as MDHEN and CDR2 as SYDVKM. J was trimmed by 7 bases and V by 2 bases; bases with no gene match: 1. The CDR3 DNA reads TGTGCCAGCAGTTTAGGACTAGCGGGAGGGAATACGCAGTATTTT. It yields the protein CASSLGLAGGNTQYF.

The chain is built from TRBV4-3 and TRBJ2-1, with 10 nucleotides matching TRBD2. The CDR3 loop spans 15 amino acids. Germline lookup yields CDR1 LGHNA and CDR2 YSLEER. With 0 bases clipped from V and 5 bases from J, the junction kept 1 base outside the gene matches. The CDR3 DNA reads TGCGCCAGCAGCCAAGAACTAGCGGGGAACAATGAGCAGTTCTTC. Amino acids: CASSQELAGNNEQFF.

Note on this clone: Mismatch with germline at one junction end may stem from a read error. The V call is TRBV7-7, the J call TRBJ1-6; tentative D call: TRBD1 (5 bases). The CDR3 is made up of 18 amino acids. Germline values: CDR1 SSHAT, CDR2 FNYEAQ (reference sequence). The CDR3 loop is CASSLGQDPPKGNSPLHF. CDR3 DNA sequence: TGTGCTAGCAGCTTAGGGCAGGACCCCCCTAAGGGGAATTCACCCCTCCACTTT.

The chain uses TRBV28 and TRBJ1-5, with a tentative D call TRBD1 (5 bases). The germline V and J ends were trimmed by 3 bases and 13 bases, with 16 bases remaining between them. Germline loops: CDR1 MDHEN, CDR2 SYDVKM. This CDR3 is 13 amino acids long. CDR3 in DNA: TGTGCCAGCAGTTTGCAGGGTGGGAAAACGCAGCATTTT. Translated, it gives CASSLQGGKTQHF. Variable domain in full (rest from reference TRBV28 and TRBJ1-5): DVKVTQSSRYLVKRTGEKVFLECVQDMDHENMFWYRQDPGLGLRLIYFSYDVKMKEKGDIPEGYSVSREKKERFSLILESASTNQTSMYLCASSLQGGKTQHFGDGTRLSIL.

A single count supports this clone. This chain connects TRBV5-8 to TRBJ1-2, with TRBD1 matching over 7 bases. This CDR3 is built from 15 residues. The germline CDR1 and CDR2 sequences are SGHTS and YDEGEE. The V segment lost 4 bases and the J segment 1 base; nucleotides outside the gene matches: 7. The CDR3 sequence: CASSTGTALNYGYTF. The CDR3 coding sequence is TGTGCCAGCAGCACCGGGACAGCACTTAACTATGGCTACACCTTC. Full variable domain (remainder filled in from reference TRBV5-8 and TRBJ1-2): EAGVTQSPTHLIKTRGQQATLRCSPISGHTSVYWYQQALGLGLQFLLWYDEGEERNRGNFPPRFSGRQFPNYSSELNVNALELEDSALYLCASSTGTALNYGYTFGSGTRLTVV.

The rearrangement joins TRBV30 to TRBJ1-2; D may be TRBD1 (5 bases). Trimming took 0 bases from V and 8 from J, leaving 13 bases between them. Germline CDR1 is GTSNPN and CDR2 is SVGIG (reference sequence). The CDR3 runs to 13 residues. CDR3 in DNA: TGTGCCTGGAGTGTACGGACAAGTTACGGCTACACCTTC. As protein: CAWSVRTSYGYTF.

The chain links TRBV9 to TRBJ1-1; D is undetermined. The V and J ends lost 0 bases and 5 bases respectively, with 8 bases between them. CDR1 is SGDLS, CDR2 YYNGEE, per germline. The CDR3 consists of 13 residues. The CDR3 DNA reads as TGTGCCAGCAGCGTAGATCCGGGTACTGAAGCTTTCTTT. Translated, it gives CASSVDPGTEAFF.

The genes are TRBV30 and TRBJ2-2, with 15 bases matching TRBD2. This CDR3 has 15 amino acids. V lost 4 bases to trimming and J lost 6 bases; unmatched junction nucleotides: 3. Germline V gene data show CDR1 as GTSNPN and CDR2 as SVGIG (reference sequence). The chain's CDR3 is CAWTGTSGRSGELFF. In DNA, the CDR3 is TGTGCCTGGACCGGGACTAGCGGGAGGTCCGGGGAGCTGTTTTTT.

The V and J genes are TRBV28 and TRBJ1-1; D is unclear. CDR3 length: 12 amino acids. With 5 bases removed from V and 11 bases from J, the gap between germline ends came to 15 bases. CDR1 and CDR2 from the germline V gene are MDHEN and SYDVKM. The CDR3 DNA reads as TGTGCCAGCAGTAACCCCCATCAAGCTGCTTTCTTT. It codes for CASSNPHQAAFF.

The rearrangement links TRBV7-2 to TRBJ2-7, with 7 nucleotides matching TRBD1. V was clipped by 2 bases and J by 0 bases; unmatched bases: 4. The CDR3 length is 15 residues. The germline gives CDR1 SGHTA, CDR2 FQGNSA. In DNA, the CDR3 is TGTGCCAGCAGCTTACACAAGGGGGCCTCCTACGAGCAGTACTTC. It yields the protein CASSLHKGASYEQYF.

This clone was counted once. V usage is TRBV28 and J usage is TRBJ1-1; no firm D call. Germline values: CDR1 MDHEN, CDR2 SYDVKM. V dropped 8 bases and J dropped 1 base, with 11 bases sitting between them. The CDR3 sequence is 13 residues long. CDR3 coding DNA: TGTGCCAGCCGTCCGGGGAGGAACACTGAAGCTTTCTTT. This encodes CASRPGRNTEAFF.

This chain connects TRBV7-2 to TRBJ2-5; 8 bases are a match to TRBD2. From germline, CDR1 is SGHTA and CDR2 FQGNSA. This CDR3 is 16 amino acids long. The V and J ends lost 4 bases and 1 base, in that order; junction bases with no gene match: 8. The CDR3 DNA sequence: TGTGCCAGCAGCTGGAAGGCGGGAGGACTCCAAGAGACCCAGTACTTC. Protein sequence: CASSWKAGGLQETQYF.

This clone appeared a few times. The rearrangement joins TRBV7-6 to TRBJ1-2; D is undetermined. V was cut by 5 bases and J by 7 bases, with 17 bases left in between. This CDR3 is 14 amino acids long. The germline V gene encodes CDR1 SGHVS and CDR2 FNYEAQ. The CDR3 region has the DNA TGTGCCAGCAGCAAACCTCTTGCGGGATCTGGCTACACCTTC. It translates to CASSKPLAGSGYTF.

The chain is built from TRBV5-1 and TRBJ1-4; D ambiguous. V shed 3 bases and J shed 0 bases, with 9 bases lying between them. The germline CDR1 and CDR2 sequences are SGHRS and YFSETQ. The CDR3 length is 15 residues. DNA of the CDR3: TGCGCCAGCAGCTCCTCGACTGCAACTAATGAAAAACTGTTTTTT. This encodes CASSSSTATNEKLFF.

The CDR3 DNA reads TGCGCCAGCAGCCAGGATCCCGGGAGGTATAATTCACCCCTCCACTTT. It yields the protein CASSQDPGRYNSPLHF. V gene TRBV4-1 combines with J gene TRBJ1-6; D remains unclear. In germline, CDR1 is MGHRA, CDR2 YSYEKL. V shed 3 bases and J shed 4 bases, with 13 bases lying between them. The length of the CDR3 is 16 residues.

The CDR3 region has the DNA TGTGCCAGCAGGATCAGGGCGTGGAATGAAAAACTGTTTTTT. Residues: CASRIRAWNEKLFF. The chain uses TRBV2 and TRBJ1-4; weak D call: TRBD1 (5 bases). In germline, CDR1 is SNHLY, CDR2 FYNNEI. V was clipped by 6 bases and J by 5 bases, with 13 bases between them. The CDR3 has 14 amino acids.

The chain joins TRBV14 to TRBJ2-1, with 12 bases matching TRBD2. The germline V gene has CDR1 SGHDN and CDR2 FVKESK. The CDR3 extends over 16 amino acids. Trimming took 3 bases from V and 7 from J; bases not matched to a gene: 7. The CDR3 DNA reads TGTGCCAGCAGCCAGCTAGCGGGAGGGCCGGTGAATGAGCAGTTCTTC. Its translation: CASSQLAGGPVNEQFF. The full variable domain, rest sourced from reference TRBV14 and TRBJ2-1, is EAGVTQFPSHSVIEKGQTVTLRCDPISGHDNLYWYRRVMGKEIKFLLHFVKESKQDESGMPNNRFLAERTGGTYSTLKVQPAELEDSGVYFCASSQLAGGPVNEQFFGPGTRLTVL.

This clone appeared a few times. The CDR3 spells CASSPRESHEQYF. CDR3 sequence (DNA): TGTGCCAGCTCACCACGAGAATCCCACGAGCAGTACTTC. The genes are TRBV18 and TRBJ2-7; D unresolved. The CDR3 is made up of 13 amino acids. V was cut by 1 base and J by 5 bases, with 9 bases left in between. Germline assignment: CDR1 KGHSH and CDR2 LQKENI. The variable domain in full, completed from reference TRBV18 and TRBJ2-7, reads NAGVMQNPRHLVRRRGQEARLRCSPMKGHSHVYWYRQLPEEGLKFMVYLQKENIIDESGMPKERFSAEFPKEGPSILRIQQVVRGDSAAYFCASSPRESHEQYFGPGTRLTVT.